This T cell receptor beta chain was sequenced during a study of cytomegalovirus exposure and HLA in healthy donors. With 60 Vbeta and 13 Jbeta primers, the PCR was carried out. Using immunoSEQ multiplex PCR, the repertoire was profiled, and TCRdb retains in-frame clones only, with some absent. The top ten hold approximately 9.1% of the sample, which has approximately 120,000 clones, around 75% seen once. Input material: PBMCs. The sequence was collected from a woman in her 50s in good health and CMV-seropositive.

CDR3 residues: CASSLGLVQETQYF. The DNA for the CDR3 is TGCGCCAGCAGCTTGGGACTAGTCCAAGAGACCCAGTACTTC. The rearrangement uses TRBV5-1 and TRBJ2-5, with D perhaps TRBD2 (6 bases). Trimming removed 0 bases at V and 1 base at J, with 7 bases between. Per the germline V gene, CDR1 is SGHRS and CDR2 is YFSETQ. The CDR3 is made up of 14 amino acids.